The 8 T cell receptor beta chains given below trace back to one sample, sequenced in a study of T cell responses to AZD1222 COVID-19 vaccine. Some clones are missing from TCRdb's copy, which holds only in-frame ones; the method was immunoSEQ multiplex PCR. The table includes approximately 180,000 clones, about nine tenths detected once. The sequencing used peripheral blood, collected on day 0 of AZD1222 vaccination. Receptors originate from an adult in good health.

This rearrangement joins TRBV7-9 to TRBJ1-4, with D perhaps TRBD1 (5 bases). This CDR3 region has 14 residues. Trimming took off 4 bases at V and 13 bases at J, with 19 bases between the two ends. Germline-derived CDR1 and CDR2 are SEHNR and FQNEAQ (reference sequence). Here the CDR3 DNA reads TGTGCCAGCAGCTCCACGGGCCTCGGGGGAAGACTGTTTTTT. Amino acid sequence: CASSSTGLGGRLFF.

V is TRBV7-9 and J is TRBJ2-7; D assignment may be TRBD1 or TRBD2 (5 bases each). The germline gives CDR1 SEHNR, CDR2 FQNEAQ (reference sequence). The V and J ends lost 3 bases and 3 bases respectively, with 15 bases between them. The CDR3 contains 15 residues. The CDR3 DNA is TGTGCCAGCAGCTTGCTGGGTCGAGGGGTCTACGAGCAGTACTTC. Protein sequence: CASSLLGRGVYEQYF.

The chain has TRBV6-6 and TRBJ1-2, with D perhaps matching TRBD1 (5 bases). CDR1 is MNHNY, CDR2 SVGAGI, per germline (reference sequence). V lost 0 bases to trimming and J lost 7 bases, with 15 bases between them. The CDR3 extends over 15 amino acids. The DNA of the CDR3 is TGTGCCAGCAGTTACTCGGTCGAGGCAGGGCTTGGCTACACCTTC. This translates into CASSYSVEAGLGYTF.

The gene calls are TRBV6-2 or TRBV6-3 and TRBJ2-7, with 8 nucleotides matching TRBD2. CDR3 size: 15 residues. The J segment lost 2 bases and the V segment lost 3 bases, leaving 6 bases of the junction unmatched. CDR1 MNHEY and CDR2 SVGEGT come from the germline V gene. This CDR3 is CASSYLSGGTYEQYF. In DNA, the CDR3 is TGTGCCAGCAGTTATCTAAGCGGGGGTACCTACGAGCAGTACTTC.

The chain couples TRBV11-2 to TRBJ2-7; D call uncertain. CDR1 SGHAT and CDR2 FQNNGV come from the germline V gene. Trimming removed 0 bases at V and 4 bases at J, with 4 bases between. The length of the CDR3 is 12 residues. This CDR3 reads CASSLDQYEQYF. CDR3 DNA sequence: TGTGCCAGCAGCTTAGACCAGTACGAGCAGTACTTC.

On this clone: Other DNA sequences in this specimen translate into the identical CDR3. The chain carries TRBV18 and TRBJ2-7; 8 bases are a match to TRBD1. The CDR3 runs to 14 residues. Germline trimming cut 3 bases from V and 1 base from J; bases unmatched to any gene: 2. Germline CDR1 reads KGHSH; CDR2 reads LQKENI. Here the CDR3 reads CASSPGTGSYEQYF. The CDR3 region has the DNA TGTGCCAGCTCACCCGGGACAGGTTCCTACGAGCAGTACTTC.

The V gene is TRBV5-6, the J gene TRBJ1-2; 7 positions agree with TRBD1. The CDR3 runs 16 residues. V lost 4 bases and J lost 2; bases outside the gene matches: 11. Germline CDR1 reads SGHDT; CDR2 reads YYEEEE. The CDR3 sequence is CASSAERKTGNYGYTF. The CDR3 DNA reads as TGTGCCAGCAGCGCTGAGAGGAAGACAGGGAACTATGGCTACACCTTC. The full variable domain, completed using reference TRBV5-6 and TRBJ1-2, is DAGVTQSPTHLIKTRGQQVTLRCSPKSGHDTVSWYQQALGQGPQFIFQYYEEEERQRGNFPDRFSGHQFPNYSSELNVNALLLGDSALYLCASSAERKTGNYGYTFGSGTRLTVV.

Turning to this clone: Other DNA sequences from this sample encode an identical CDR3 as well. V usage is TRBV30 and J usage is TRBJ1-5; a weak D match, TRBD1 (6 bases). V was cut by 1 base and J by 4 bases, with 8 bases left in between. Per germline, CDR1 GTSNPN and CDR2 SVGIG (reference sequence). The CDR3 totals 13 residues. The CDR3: CAWSGGGNQPQHF. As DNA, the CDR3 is TGTGCCTGGAGTGGAGGGGGGAATCAGCCCCAGCATTTT.